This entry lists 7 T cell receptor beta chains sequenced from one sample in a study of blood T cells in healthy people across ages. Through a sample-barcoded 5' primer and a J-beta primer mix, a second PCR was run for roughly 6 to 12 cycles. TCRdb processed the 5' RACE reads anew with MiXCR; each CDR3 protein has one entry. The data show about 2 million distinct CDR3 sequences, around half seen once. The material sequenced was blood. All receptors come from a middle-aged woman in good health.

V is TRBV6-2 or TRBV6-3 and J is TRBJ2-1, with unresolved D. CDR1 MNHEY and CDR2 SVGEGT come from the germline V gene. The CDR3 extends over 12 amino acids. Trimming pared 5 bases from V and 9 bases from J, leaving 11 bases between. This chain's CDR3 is CASSTTWVEQFF. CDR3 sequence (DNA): TGTGCCAGCAGTACTACGTGGGTTGAGCAGTTCTTC.

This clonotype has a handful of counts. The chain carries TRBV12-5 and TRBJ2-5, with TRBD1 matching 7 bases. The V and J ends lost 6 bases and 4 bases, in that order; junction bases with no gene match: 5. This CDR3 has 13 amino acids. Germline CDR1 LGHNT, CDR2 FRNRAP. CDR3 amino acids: CASGNWDRETQYF. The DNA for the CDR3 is TGTGCTAGTGGCAATTGGGACAGAGAGACCCAGTACTTC. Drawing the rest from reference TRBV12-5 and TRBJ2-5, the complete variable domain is DARVTQTPRHKVTEMGQEVTMRCQPILGHNTVFWYRQTMMQGLELLAYFRNRAPLDDSGMPKDRFSAEMPDATLATLKIQPSEPRDSAVYFCASGNWDRETQYFGPGTRLLVL.

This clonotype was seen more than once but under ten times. This chain's CDR3 is CASSSYRDSPTSGGFVGANVLTF. The CDR3 DNA reads as TGTGCCAGCAGCTCGTACCGGGACAGTCCCACTAGCGGGGGTTTTGTTGGGGCCAACGTCCTGACTTTC. The gene calls are TRBV7-8 and TRBJ2-6; 11 bases align to TRBD2. The CDR3 totals 23 residues. Trimming took 4 bases from V and 3 from J; bases not matched to a gene: 23. CDR1 is SGHVS, CDR2 FQNEAQ, per germline. Supplemented by reference TRBV7-8 and TRBJ2-6, the full variable domain reads GAGVSQSPRYKVAKRGQDVALRCDPISGHVSLFWYQQALGQGPEFLTYFQNEAQLDKSGLPSDRFFAERPEGSVSTLKIQRTQQEDSAVYLCASSSYRDSPTSGGFVGANVLTFGAGSRLTVL.

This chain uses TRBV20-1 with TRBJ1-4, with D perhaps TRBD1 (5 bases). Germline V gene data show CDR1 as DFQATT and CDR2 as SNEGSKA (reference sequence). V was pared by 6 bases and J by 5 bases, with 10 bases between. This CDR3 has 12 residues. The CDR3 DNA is TGCAGTGCCAGGGTGAGGAATGAAAAACTGTTTTTT. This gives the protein CSARVRNEKLFF.

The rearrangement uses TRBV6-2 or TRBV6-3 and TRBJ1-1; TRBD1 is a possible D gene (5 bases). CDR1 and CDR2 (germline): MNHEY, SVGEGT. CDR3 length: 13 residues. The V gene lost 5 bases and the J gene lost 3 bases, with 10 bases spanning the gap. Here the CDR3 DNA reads TGTGCCAGCAGTGACGACAGAGACACTGAAGCTTTCTTT. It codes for CASSDDRDTEAFF.

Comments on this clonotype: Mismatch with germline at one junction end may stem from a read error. The CDR3 coding sequence is TGTGCCAGCAGTCCCAACCATAGCAATCAGCCCCCGCATTTT. Translating gives CASSPNHSNQPPHF. The V gene is TRBV28, the J gene TRBJ1-5; D ambiguous. The CDR3 is 14 amino acids. The germline CDR1 and CDR2 sequences are MDHEN and SYDVKM.

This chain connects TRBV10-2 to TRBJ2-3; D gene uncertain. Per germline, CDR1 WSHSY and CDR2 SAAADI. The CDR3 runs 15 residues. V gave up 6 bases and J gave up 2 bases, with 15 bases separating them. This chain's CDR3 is CASRGGVLYTDTQYF. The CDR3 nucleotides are TGCGCCAGCAGAGGTGGGGTCCTTTACACAGATACGCAGTATTTT.